Below are 29 T cell receptor beta chains sequenced from a single sample in a study of T cell repertoires in cytomegalovirus infection. One entry per CDR3 protein results from TCRdb running MiXCR on the reads. The top ten hold around an eighth of the sample, which has hundreds of thousands of distinct CDR3 sequences, roughly 30% seen once. Antigen specificity for these receptors is unknown. Sequencing used cultured CD8+ T cells from PBMCs, obtained from culture after CMV antigen stimulation. The receptors were gathered from a human donor in good health (CMV status not recorded). Some clones in this sample may be carry-over from other donors' samples.

The table lists this clonotype with many counts. The chain employs TRBV6-5 and TRBJ2-7; tentatively, D is TRBD1 or TRBD2 (6 bases each). V was pared by 2 bases and J by 4 bases, with 15 bases between. The CDR3 has 15 residues. Germline CDR1 MNHEY, CDR2 SVGAGI. DNA of the CDR3: TGTGCCAGCAGTTACAGTGGGGGGCTCCGGTACGAGCAGTACTTC. Translated: CASSYSGGLRYEQYF.

This clonotype was recorded a few times. DNA for the CDR3: TGTGCCAGCAGCCGGGACAGGGTGAATCAGCCCCAGCATTTT. Translated: CASSRDRVNQPQHF. V usage is TRBV28 and J usage is TRBJ1-5, with 9 bases identical to TRBD1. V trimming: 6 bases; J trimming: 4 bases; junction bases outside the gene matches: 4. Looked up from germline, CDR1 is MDHEN and CDR2 is SYDVKM. The CDR3 is made up of 14 amino acids.

The rearrangement links TRBV6-2 or TRBV6-3 to TRBJ2-7; 9 bases align to TRBD1. CDR3 length: 14 residues. Germline V gene data show CDR1 as MNHEY and CDR2 as SVGEGT. The ends lost 5 bases at V and 1 base at J; junction bases unmatched: 3. The CDR3 sequence: CASSGTGSSYEQYV. The DNA of the CDR3 is TGTGCCAGCAGTGGGACAGGGTCGTCCTACGAGCAGTACGTC.

The sample holds a few counts of this clonotype. The rearrangement links TRBV6-8 to TRBJ2-5, with TRBD2 matching over 8 bases. V shed 6 bases, J shed 9 bases, and the junction held 12 bases outside the gene matches. Germline V gives CDR1 MNHGY, CDR2 SAAAGT. This CDR3 comprises 14 residues. In nucleotides, the CDR3 is TGTGCCAGCAGCCGTAGCGGGGTCCCCATATCCCAGTACTTC. This translates into CASSRSGVPISQYF.

CDR3 nucleotides: TGCAGTGCTAGAGATCTGGGCGGGGGGGGCACAGATACGCAGTATTTT. Translated: CSARDLGGGGTDTQYF. V gene TRBV20-1 combines with J gene TRBJ2-3, with 9 bases lining up with TRBD2. This CDR3 comprises 16 residues. V dropped 0 bases and J dropped 1; count of bases not matched to a gene: 5. Germline CDR1 reads DFQATT; CDR2 reads SNEGSKA (reference sequence).

The rearrangement joins TRBV12-3 or TRBV12-4 to TRBJ2-5; D not certain. Trimming left V 7 bases short and J 1 base short, with 10 bases between. This CDR3 is 13 amino acids long. The CDR3 DNA sequence: TGTGCCAGCACCCCCTCGAGCCAAGAGACCCAGTACTTC. It translates to CASTPSSQETQYF.

This clonotype occurred a few times. CDR3 sequence (DNA): TGTGCCAGCAGTTACTTGCGGGGGGAAACAGATACGCAGTATTTT. This encodes CASSYLRGETDTQYF. This chain joins TRBV6-5 and TRBJ2-3, with TRBD2 matching over 8 bases. Germline V CDR1 and CDR2: MNHEY, SVGAGI. The junction had 3 bases not matched to a gene; V was cut back by 1 base and J by 3 bases. The CDR3 spans 15 residues.

This clonotype has just one count. The J gene is TRBJ2-7, the V gene TRBV20-1; D uncertain. CDR3 length: 10 amino acids. Trimming removed 6 bases from V and 7 bases from J, with 10 bases in between. Per the germline V gene, CDR1 is DFQATT and CDR2 is SNEGSKA (reference sequence). Here the CDR3 DNA reads TGCAGTGCCACCTTGGGGGAGCAGTACTTC. Translating gives CSATLGEQYF.

This clonotype was detected only a few times. The V gene is TRBV6-5, the J gene TRBJ2-7; D is perhaps TRBD1 (5 bases). This CDR3 comprises 14 residues. Germline CDR1 is MNHEY and CDR2 is SVGAGI. V was pared by 7 bases and J by 0 bases, with 13 bases between. CDR3 in amino acids: CASTYRSTSYEQYF. The CDR3, as DNA: TGTGCCAGCACCTACAGGTCGACCTCCTACGAGCAGTACTTC.

In its sample, this clonotype was seen a few times. The chain joins TRBV6-2 or TRBV6-3 to TRBJ2-1; 8 bases line up with TRBD1. Germline V gene lookup returns CDR1 MNHEY and CDR2 SVGEGT. V shed 8 bases and J 3 bases; nucleotides not matched to a gene: 9. The CDR3 has 15 amino acids. CDR3 coding DNA: TGTGCCAGCCTAGGGGCAGGGGGCTTCTACAATGAGCAGTTCTTC. Residues: CASLGAGGFYNEQFF.

The rearrangement links TRBV5-6 to TRBJ1-6; D might be TRBD1 (6 bases). The CDR3 consists of 16 residues. With 4 bases removed from V and 0 bases from J, the gap between germline ends came to 11 bases. CDR1 and CDR2 (germline): SGHDT, YYEEEE. CDR3 in amino acids: CASSNEGDSYNSPLHF. DNA of the CDR3: TGTGCCAGCAGCAATGAGGGGGACTCCTATAATTCACCCCTCCACTTT.

The rearrangement links TRBV7-2 to TRBJ1-1; D remains unclear. CDR1 SGHTA and CDR2 FQGNSA come from the germline V gene. The CDR3 is 13 residues long. Trimming stripped 2 bases from V and 8 bases from J, with 12 bases between. CDR3 nucleotide sequence: TGTGCCAGCAGCTTAATCGCCCGACCAGAAGCTTTCTTT. Amino acid sequence: CASSLIARPEAFF.

This chain joins TRBV7-6 and TRBJ1-5, with D unresolved. The V gene's germline CDR1 is SGHVS and CDR2 FNYEAQ. The CDR3 loop spans 14 amino acids. Trimming shortened V by 1 base and J by 6 bases, and 10 bases separated the two germline ends. The DNA for the CDR3 is TGTGCCAGCAGCTTAGATGGCGGGGTTCAGCCCCAGCATTTT. Translation gives CASSLDGGVQPQHF.

In this sample, this clonotype turned up many times. The chain recombines TRBV10-3 with TRBJ1-4; maybe TRBD1 (5 bases). The CDR3 consists of 15 residues. Germline CDR1 reads ENHRY; CDR2 reads SYGVKD. V lost 0 bases and J lost 1, with 6 bases in between. CDR3 in amino acids: CAISESQGTNEKLFF. CDR3 bases: TGTGCCATCAGTGAGTCCCAGGGAACTAATGAAAAACTGTTTTTT.

This clonotype appeared a few times. The genes are TRBV6-6 and TRBJ2-7; 9 bases agree with TRBD1. The CDR3 has 15 residues. The ends lost 6 bases at V and 6 bases at J; junction bases unmatched: 12. Germline V gene lookup returns CDR1 MNHNY and CDR2 SVGAGI (reference sequence). CDR3 nucleotides: TGTGCCAGCAGCCTCCGGGACAGGGTCCCCGTCGAGCAGTACGTC. This codes for CASSLRDRVPVEQYV.

The chain carries TRBV4-3 and TRBJ2-1; D is perhaps TRBD1 (5 bases). The length of the CDR3 is 17 residues. Germline lookup yields CDR1 LGHNA and CDR2 YSLEER. The V and J ends lost 2 bases and 4 bases respectively, with 18 bases between them. CDR3 in amino acids: CASSQLLPRVRYNEQFF. DNA for the CDR3: TGCGCCAGCAGCCAATTGCTACCCAGGGTACGATACAATGAGCAGTTCTTC.

A few counts support this clonotype. The rearrangement joins TRBV13 to TRBJ2-7; TRBD1 aligns across 9 bases. V shed 6 bases and J 1 base; nucleotides not matched to a gene: 4. Per the germline V gene, CDR1 is PRHDT and CDR2 is FYEKMQ (reference sequence). This CDR3 is 14 amino acids long. The CDR3 DNA reads as TGTGCCAGCAGGACGGGACAGGGATCCTACGAGCAGTACTTC. Its protein is CASRTGQGSYEQYF.

This clonotype occurred many times. V and J are TRBV7-8 and TRBJ2-1; TRBD2 matches 13 bases. V shed 3 bases and J 12 bases; nucleotides not matched to a gene: 8. The CDR3 consists of 15 residues. From germline, CDR1 is SGHVS and CDR2 FQNEAQ. The CDR3 spells CASSFKTSGGAWQFF. In DNA, the CDR3 is TGTGCCAGCAGCTTTAAAACTAGCGGGGGGGCCTGGCAGTTCTTC.

This chain connects TRBV5-1 to TRBJ1-1; no clear D gene. There are 14 residues in the CDR3. Trimming left V 0 bases short and J 5 bases short, with 11 bases between. The germline V gene has CDR1 SGHRS and CDR2 YFSETQ. CDR3 in amino acids: CASSLAWARTEAFF. DNA of the CDR3: TGCGCCAGCAGCTTGGCCTGGGCGCGGACTGAAGCTTTCTTT.

This clonotype occurred a few times. The V gene is TRBV28, the J gene TRBJ2-2; D gene uncertain. The CDR3 is made up of 15 amino acids. Trimming left V 3 bases short and J 6 bases short, with 14 bases between. Germline CDR1 is MDHEN and CDR2 is SYDVKM. CDR3 bases: TGTGCCAGCAGTTTTTGGTCAGAAGCAGCCGGGGAGCTGTTTTTT. It yields the protein CASSFWSEAAGELFF.

The J gene is TRBJ2-5, the V gene TRBV29-1; D call uncertain. CDR3 length: 10 residues. V lost 7 bases and J 3 bases, leaving 6 bases between the germline ends. CDR1 is SQVTM and CDR2 is ANQGSEA in the germline V gene. The CDR3 DNA reads TGCAGCGCGGTGGAAGAGACCCAGTACTTC. This translates into CSAVEETQYF.

This clonotype was seen only a few times. The chain recombines TRBV6-2 or TRBV6-3 with TRBJ2-1; D might be TRBD1 (5 bases). The CDR3 runs to 14 residues. Germline V lookup: CDR1 MNHEY, CDR2 SVGEGT. V dropped 4 bases and J dropped 7 bases, with 14 bases sitting between them. In nucleotides, the CDR3 is TGTGCCAGCAGTTGGACACATGGGTTTAATGAGCAGTTCTTC. It codes for CASSWTHGFNEQFF.

This chain links TRBV11-2 with TRBJ2-7; 10 bases map to TRBD2. The germline CDR1 and CDR2 sequences are SGHAT and FQNNGV. The V segment lost 4 bases and the J segment 0 bases; nucleotides outside the gene matches: 9. CDR3 size: 17 residues. The DNA of the CDR3 is TGTGCCAGCAGCTCATTGGGCGGGACTAGCGTCTCCTACGAGCAGTACGTC. Residues: CASSSLGGTSVSYEQYV.

The chain carries TRBV27 and TRBJ2-1, with D possibly matching TRBD1 (5 bases). The germline CDR1 and CDR2 sequences are MNHEY and SMNVEV (reference sequence). V dropped 4 bases and J dropped 4 bases, with 8 bases sitting between them. CDR3 length: 13 amino acids. The CDR3 region is CASSYRLYNEQFF. Here the CDR3 DNA reads TGTGCCAGCAGTTACAGGCTATACAATGAGCAGTTCTTC.

On this clonotype: With a much larger clone just one base away, this may be a read error. The chain joins TRBV7-8 to TRBJ2-7, with D tentatively TRBD1 (6 bases). From germline, CDR1 is SGHVS and CDR2 FQNEAQ. The CDR3 sequence is 13 residues long. CDR3 DNA sequence: TGTGCCAGCAGCTACAGGGTCCCCTACGATCAGTACTTC. Translated: CASSYRVPYDQYF.

In DNA, the CDR3 is TGTGCCACCAGCAGAGATCTCACGAACTCCTACAATGAGCAGTTCTTC. This encodes CATSRDLTNSYNEQFF. This chain uses TRBV15 with TRBJ2-1; D is unresolved. The germline V and J ends were trimmed by 0 bases and 0 bases, with 9 bases remaining between them. The CDR3 totals 16 residues. Looked up from germline, CDR1 is LNHNV and CDR2 is YYDKDF (reference sequence).

This clonotype was detected a few times. The chain is built from TRBV7-8 and TRBJ1-5; D is undetermined. The CDR3 spans 14 residues. V lost 5 bases, J lost 0 bases, and 8 bases lay in between. CDR1 is SGHVS and CDR2 is FQNEAQ in the germline V gene. CDR3 DNA sequence: TGTGCCAGCAGCCCGGCGGCTAGCAATCAGCCCCAGCATTTT. The encoded protein is CASSPAASNQPQHF. Looking up the rest from reference TRBV7-8 and TRBJ1-5 gives the full variable domain: GAGVSQSPRYKVAKRGQDVALRCDPISGHVSLFWYQQALGQGPEFLTYFQNEAQLDKSGLPSDRFFAERPEGSVSTLKIQRTQQEDSAVYLCASSPAASNQPQHFGDGTRLSIL.

On this clonotype itself: One junction end does not reproduce the germline sequence, and a read error may be involved. The gene calls are TRBV6-6 and TRBJ2-7; maybe TRBD2 (6 bases). The CDR3 loop spans 12 amino acids. Germline CDR1 reads MNHNY; CDR2 reads SVGAGI (reference sequence). CDR3 DNA sequence: TGTGCCGGCAGACTAGTGACGCGCGAGCAGTACTTC. Translating it yields CAGRLVTREQYF.

With regard to this clonotype: At one of its ends the junction is not consistent with the germline gene, which may arise from a read error. The V call is TRBV7-6, the J call TRBJ2-3; D uncertain. Per germline, CDR1 SGHVS and CDR2 FNYEAQ. This CDR3 has 13 amino acids. The CDR3 sequence is CASSLEILDTQYF. For the CDR3, the DNA is TGTGCTAGCAGCTTAGAGATTCTCGATACGCAGTATTTT.